The rows below give T cell receptor beta chains drawn from one sample of a study of technical replicates of blood from a handful of donors. Clones were sequenced by immunoSEQ multiplex PCR, and TCRdb holds only the in-frame ones, with some missing. The sample contains tens of thousands of clones, 90% to 95% of which appear only once. Sequencing input: T cells isolated from PBMCs. These receptors originate from a human donor in good health. Both conserved end residues are part of each CDR3. Fields, in order: CDR3 protein, CDR3 DNA, J gene, clone size, V gene, D gene. The D gene is left open where the match is weak. A row's size may be missing; if present it is once, few, many or a size class.

cdr3_aa: CASSTYRGAVSYEQYF; cdr3_nt: TGTGCCAGCAGCACGTACAGGGGGGCCGTATCCTACGAGCAGTACTTC; j_call: TRBJ2-7; clone_size: .; v_call: TRBV11-2; d_call: TRBD1
cdr3_aa: CASSLSQETQYF; cdr3_nt: TGCGCCAGCAGCCTAAGCCAAGAGACCCAGTACTTC; j_call: TRBJ2-5; clone_size: .; v_call: TRBV5-1; d_call: .
cdr3_aa: CASSPLLGGEQPQHF; cdr3_nt: TGCGCCAGCAGCCCCCTTTTAGGGGGTGAGCAGCCCCAGCATTTT; j_call: TRBJ1-5; clone_size: .; v_call: TRBV4-1; d_call: .
cdr3_aa: CASSRSQGRDYEQYF; cdr3_nt: TGCGCCAGCAGCCGATCACAGGGTCGGGACTACGAGCAGTACTTC; j_call: TRBJ2-7; clone_size: .; v_call: TRBV5-1; d_call: .
cdr3_aa: CATKAGTGNTGELFF; cdr3_nt: TGTGCCACCAAGGCCGGGACAGGGAACACCGGGGAGCTGTTTTTT; j_call: TRBJ2-2; clone_size: .; v_call: TRBV15; d_call: TRBD1
cdr3_aa: CASSPRSSGNTIYF; cdr3_nt: TGTGCCAGCAGCCCCCGGAGCTCTGGAAACACCATATATTTT; j_call: TRBJ1-3; clone_size: .; v_call: TRBV2; d_call: .
cdr3_aa: CASSTGQGIYEQYF; cdr3_nt: TGCGCCAGCAGCACTGGACAGGGGATATACGAGCAGTACTTC; j_call: TRBJ2-7; clone_size: .; v_call: TRBV5-1; d_call: TRBD1
cdr3_aa: CATSQGGKTGVEETQYF; cdr3_nt: TGTGCCACCAGCCAAGGGGGCAAGACGGGGGTGGAAGAGACCCAGTACTTC; j_call: TRBJ2-5; clone_size: .; v_call: TRBV15; d_call: .
cdr3_aa: CASGVKRTGDTGELFF; cdr3_nt: TGCGCCAGCGGAGTTAAAAGGACAGGGGACACCGGGGAGCTGTTTTTT; j_call: TRBJ2-2; clone_size: .; v_call: TRBV4-1; d_call: TRBD1
cdr3_aa: CASSTRDRGYNEQFF; cdr3_nt: TGTGCCAGCAGTACCCGGGACAGGGGATACAATGAGCAGTTCTTC; j_call: TRBJ2-1; clone_size: .; v_call: TRBV25-1; d_call: TRBD1
cdr3_aa: CASSQEQGSTQYF; cdr3_nt: TGTGCCAGCAGTCAAGAACAGGGAAGTACGCAGTATTTT; j_call: TRBJ2-3; clone_size: .; v_call: TRBV6-4; d_call: .
cdr3_aa: CASNSWDRINEKLFF; cdr3_nt: TGTGCCAGCAACTCCTGGGACAGAATTAATGAAAAACTGTTTTTT; j_call: TRBJ1-4; clone_size: few; v_call: TRBV2; d_call: TRBD1
cdr3_aa: CASTNSYEQYF; cdr3_nt: TGTGCCAGCACCAACAGTTACGAGCAGTACTTC; j_call: TRBJ2-7; clone_size: .; v_call: TRBV5-6; d_call: .
cdr3_aa: CASKDSFTSYEQYF; cdr3_nt: TGTGCCTCAAAGGACAGCTTCACATCCTACGAGCAGTACTTC; j_call: TRBJ2-7; clone_size: .; v_call: TRBV30; d_call: .
cdr3_aa: CASNLSPGQGASDTQYF; cdr3_nt: TGTGCCAGCAACCTATCACCGGGACAGGGGGCCTCAGATACGCAGTATTTT; j_call: TRBJ2-3; clone_size: .; v_call: TRBV7-9; d_call: TRBD1
cdr3_aa: CASSYTGTVSTEAFF; cdr3_nt: TGTGCCAGCAGCTATACAGGAACGGTGAGCACTGAAGCTTTCTTT; j_call: TRBJ1-1; clone_size: .; v_call: TRBV13; d_call: .
cdr3_aa: CASSYRGRITEAFF; cdr3_nt: TGTGCCAGCAGTTACAGGGGAAGGATCACTGAAGCTTTCTTT; j_call: TRBJ1-1; clone_size: once; v_call: TRBV6-5; d_call: .
cdr3_aa: CASTLGQIYGYTF; cdr3_nt: TGTGCCAGCACCCTCGGACAGATCTATGGCTACACCTTC; j_call: TRBJ1-2; clone_size: .; v_call: TRBV28; d_call: .
cdr3_aa: CASSELPGYEQYF; cdr3_nt: TGTGCCAGCAGTGAACTCCCGGGCTACGAGCAGTACTTC; j_call: TRBJ2-7; clone_size: once; v_call: TRBV2; d_call: .
cdr3_aa: CASSRGQGEGTGELFF; cdr3_nt: TGTGCCAGCAGTCGGGGACAGGGGGAGGGCACCGGGGAGCTGTTTTTT; j_call: TRBJ2-2; clone_size: .; v_call: TRBV5-4; d_call: TRBD1
cdr3_aa: CASSSGTSNGDEQFF; cdr3_nt: TGCGCCAGCAGCTCCGGGACTAGCAATGGGGATGAGCAGTTCTTC; j_call: TRBJ2-1; clone_size: once; v_call: TRBV5-1; d_call: TRBD2
cdr3_aa: CASSSTGSGANVLTF; cdr3_nt: TGTGCCAGCAGCTCGACAGGTTCCGGGGCCAACGTCCTGACTTTC; j_call: TRBJ2-6; clone_size: .; v_call: TRBV5-6; d_call: .
cdr3_aa: CASSLRTGHNEAFF; cdr3_nt: TGTGCCAGCAGTTTACGGACAGGACATAATGAAGCTTTCTTT; j_call: TRBJ1-1; clone_size: .; v_call: TRBV6-5; d_call: TRBD1
cdr3_aa: CASIWRAATGELFF; cdr3_nt: TGTGCCAGCATCTGGAGGGCCGCTACCGGGGAGCTGTTTTTT; j_call: TRBJ2-2; clone_size: .; v_call: TRBV28; d_call: .
cdr3_aa: CASSLRDRAYEQYF; cdr3_nt: TGTGCCAGCAGCTTAAGGGACAGGGCCTACGAGCAGTACTTC; j_call: TRBJ2-7; clone_size: .; v_call: TRBV11-2; d_call: TRBD1
cdr3_aa: CATSRDRQDYEQYF; cdr3_nt: TGTGCCACCAGCAGAGATCGACAGGACTACGAGCAGTACTTC; j_call: TRBJ2-7; clone_size: .; v_call: TRBV15; d_call: .
cdr3_aa: CSAGNRVPQHF; cdr3_nt: TGCAGTGCTGGGAACAGGGTGCCCCAGCATTTT; j_call: TRBJ1-5; clone_size: .; v_call: TRBV20-1; d_call: .
cdr3_aa: CAKSQGGTYNEQFF; cdr3_nt: TGTGCCAAATCTCAGGGGGGAACCTACAATGAGCAGTTCTTC; j_call: TRBJ2-1; clone_size: .; v_call: TRBV5-4; d_call: .
cdr3_aa: CASSLPTGAQPQHF; cdr3_nt: TGTGCCAGCAGTCTACCGACAGGAGCACAGCCCCAGCATTTT; j_call: TRBJ1-5; clone_size: .; v_call: TRBV28; d_call: .
cdr3_aa: CASSSGGGKTYGYTF; cdr3_nt: TGTGCCAGCAGCTCAGGGGGCGGTAAAACGTATGGCTACACCTTC; j_call: TRBJ1-2; clone_size: .; v_call: TRBV7-9; d_call: TRBD1
cdr3_aa: CASRHEPGLQETQYF; cdr3_nt: TGTGCCAGCAGGCATGAGCCGGGACTCCAAGAGACCCAGTACTTC; j_call: TRBJ2-5; clone_size: .; v_call: TRBV7-9; d_call: .
cdr3_aa: CASTLGLEETQYF; cdr3_nt: TGTGCCAGCACCTTGGGGCTAGAAGAGACCCAGTACTTC; j_call: TRBJ2-5; clone_size: .; v_call: TRBV5-4; d_call: .
cdr3_aa: CASSLDRGEQYF; cdr3_nt: TGTGCCAGCAGTTTGGACAGGGGGGAGCAGTACTTC; j_call: TRBJ2-7; clone_size: .; v_call: TRBV28; d_call: TRBD1
cdr3_aa: CASSQTYHYEQYF; cdr3_nt: TGCGCCAGCAGCCAAACTTACCACTACGAGCAGTACTTC; j_call: TRBJ2-7; clone_size: .; v_call: TRBV4-1; d_call: .
cdr3_aa: CSVGEQAGTQYF; cdr3_nt: TGCAGCGTTGGGGAACAAGCGGGGACGCAGTACTTC; j_call: TRBJ2-7; clone_size: .; v_call: TRBV29-1; d_call: TRBD2